This passage covers 26 T cell receptor beta chains from one sample sequenced in a study of post-analysis software for immune sequencing data. The study's findings and limits: Patients carried roughly 5 TRBV segments more frequently than controls did, and TRBV5-6, TRBV5-1 and TRBV20-1 were among them.

These receptors are not linked to any known antigen. cDNA libraries for TCR beta contained unique molecular identifiers. TCRdb reprocessed the PCR reads via MiXCR and lists one record per CDR3 protein. The table has 170,000 or so distinct CDR3 sequences, 30% seen once. Source material: blood. These TCRs come from a girl aged 10-17 years with multiple sclerosis.

This clonotype was seen a handful of times. The chain joins TRBV9 to TRBJ2-5, with TRBD2 identical over 13 bases. The CDR3 extends over 16 amino acids. V trimming: 4 bases; J trimming: 2 bases; junction bases outside the gene matches: 5. Looked up from germline, CDR1 is SGDLS and CDR2 is YYNGEE. CDR3 sequence reads: CASSLGTSGVQETQYF. The CDR3 coding sequence is TGTGCCAGCAGCCTAGGGACTAGCGGGGTTCAAGAGACCCAGTACTTC.

In the case of this clonotype: With a much larger clone just one base away, this may be a read error. The rearrangement links TRBV12-3 or TRBV12-4 to TRBJ2-3, with TRBD2 matching 10 bases. Losses at the gene ends were 5 bases for V and 0 bases for J; bases not matched to a gene: 5. This CDR3 contains 16 residues. In DNA, the CDR3 is TGTGCCAGCAGTCGGACTAGCGGTACAAGCACAGATACGCAGTATTTT. Translating gives CASSRTSGTSTDTQYF.

This clonotype was recorded at least ten times. This chain links TRBV29-1 with TRBJ2-7, with a possible D match to TRBD2 (6 bases). The CDR3 has 13 amino acids. In germline, CDR1 is SQVTM, CDR2 ANQGSEA. The V and J ends lost 8 bases and 0 bases respectively, with 14 bases between them. The CDR3 sequence is CSSVSGGSYEQYF. The CDR3 DNA is TGCAGCTCCGTTAGCGGAGGCTCCTACGAGCAGTACTTC.

In its sample, this clonotype was seen many times. The chain employs TRBV28 and TRBJ2-5; D perhaps matches TRBD1 (6 bases). Germline V gives CDR1 MDHEN, CDR2 SYDVKM. The CDR3 contains 15 residues. The germline V and J ends were trimmed by 5 bases and 0 bases, with 13 bases remaining between them. CDR3 in amino acids: CASSLRTDYQETQYF. The CDR3 bases are TGTGCCAGCAGTCTTCGGACAGACTACCAAGAGACCCAGTACTTC.

This clonotype occurred a few times. The chain recombines TRBV28 with TRBJ2-7; D may be TRBD1 (5 bases). CDR1 is MDHEN, CDR2 SYDVKM, per germline. V gave up 7 bases and J gave up 4 bases, with 20 bases separating them. The CDR3 contains 15 residues. CDR3 amino acids: CASIGGQGKYYEQYF. CDR3 sequence (DNA): TGTGCCAGCATAGGTGGGCAGGGAAAATATTACGAGCAGTACTTC.

This clonotype was counted between two and nine times. V usage is TRBV14 and J usage is TRBJ1-2; 9 bases map to TRBD1. V lost 4 bases, J lost 5 bases, and 5 bases stayed unmatched. CDR1 SGHDN and CDR2 FVKESK come from the germline V gene. The CDR3 has 14 residues. The CDR3 loop is CASSRDGTGYGYTF. As DNA, the CDR3 is TGTGCCAGCAGCCGCGATGGGACAGGGTATGGCTACACCTTC. Based on the CDR3 plus reference TRBV14 and TRBJ1-2, the full variable domain is EAGVTQFPSHSVIEKGQTVTLRCDPISGHDNLYWYRRVMGKEIKFLLHFVKESKQDESGMPNNRFLAERTGGTYSTLKVQPAELEDSGVYFCASSRDGTGYGYTFGSGTRLTVV.

This clonotype was counted ten times or more. The chain is built from TRBV10-3 and TRBJ2-7, with no clear D. Trimming stripped 8 bases from V and 5 bases from J, with 10 bases between. Germline lookup yields CDR1 ENHRY and CDR2 SYGVKD. The CDR3 contains 11 residues. CDR3: CAISRTHEQYF. CDR3 bases: TGTGCCATCTCGCGCACACACGAGCAGTACTTC.

This clonotype showed up many times. V and J are TRBV28 and TRBJ2-5; D is perhaps TRBD1 (5 bases). V shed 8 bases and J shed 11 bases, with 18 bases lying between them. This CDR3 comprises 12 residues. Germline-derived CDR1 and CDR2 are MDHEN and SYDVKM. The CDR3 DNA is TGTGCCAGCGGGCAGGGATCCCCAAGACAGTACTTC. Its protein is CASGQGSPRQYF.

A few counts support this clonotype. The V gene is TRBV6-5, the J gene TRBJ1-4, with a tentative D call TRBD1 (5 bases). CDR3 size: 15 residues. Between the trimmed V and J ends, which lost 0 bases and 8 bases, there was a span of 13 bases. Germline V gives CDR1 MNHEY, CDR2 SVGAGI. CDR3 nucleotide sequence: TGTGCCAGCAGTTACTCCTCACCAGGGAGGGAAAAACTGTTTTTT. Its translation is CASSYSSPGREKLFF.

The V and J genes are TRBV19 and TRBJ1-2; TRBD1 agrees at 7 bases. The germline V gene has CDR1 LNHDA and CDR2 SQIVND (reference sequence). This CDR3 spans 15 amino acids. The J segment lost 2 bases and the V segment lost 5 bases, leaving 8 bases of the junction unmatched. The CDR3 nucleotides are TGTGCCAGTAGTCCACGAAGAGGGGGCAACTATGGCTACACCTTC. Its protein is CASSPRRGGNYGYTF.

The chain carries TRBV2 and TRBJ2-7; D might be TRBD1 (5 bases). CDR3 length equals 14 residues. Per the germline V gene, CDR1 is SNHLY and CDR2 is FYNNEI. Trimming cost V 6 bases and J 4 bases, with 16 bases left between them. The CDR3 nucleotides are TGTGCCAGCAGGGATAAAGAAAAGGGGTACGAGCAGTACTTC. Translating gives CASRDKEKGYEQYF.

V usage is TRBV12-3 or TRBV12-4 and J usage is TRBJ1-1, with D maybe TRBD1 (5 bases). The V and J ends lost 5 bases and 6 bases respectively, with 10 bases between them. This CDR3 is 12 amino acids long. This CDR3 reads CASSRGNPEAFF. The DNA of the CDR3 is TGTGCCAGCAGTCGGGGCAATCCTGAAGCTTTCTTT.

The rearrangement links TRBV12-3 or TRBV12-4 to TRBJ1-1, with D unclear. There are 11 residues in the CDR3. Trimming removed 6 bases from V and 4 bases from J, with 6 bases in between. The CDR3 nucleotides are TGTGCCAGCAGCCCCAGCACTGAAGCTTTCTTT. It translates to CASSPSTEAFF.

This clonotype turned up a few times. The chain recombines TRBV28 with TRBJ1-2; D is possibly TRBD1 (5 bases). The germline gives CDR1 MDHEN, CDR2 SYDVKM. V was clipped by 1 base and J by 4 bases, with 10 bases between them. The CDR3 totals 14 residues. CDR3 coding DNA: TGTGCCAGCAGTTTATTTGACAGCTCCTATGGCTACACCTTC. It yields the protein CASSLFDSSYGYTF.

This chain's CDR3 is CASSYGFSVTEAFF. As DNA, the CDR3 is TGTGCCAGCAGTTACGGATTCTCGGTCACTGAAGCTTTCTTT. The genes are TRBV6-5 and TRBJ1-1; no definite D call. The CDR3 length is 14 residues. Germline CDR1 reads MNHEY; CDR2 reads SVGAGI. V was trimmed by 2 bases and J by 4 bases, leaving 11 bases between them.

Points on this clonotype: This could be a read error, since a much larger clone is one nucleotide away. The gene calls are TRBV4-1 and TRBJ2-5, with 12 bases aligning to TRBD2. V shed 5 bases, J shed 7 bases, and the junction held 20 bases outside the gene matches. The CDR3 is made up of 19 amino acids. The V gene's germline CDR1 is MGHRA and CDR2 YSYEKL. DNA for the CDR3: TGCGCCAGCAGCATGGAACTAGCGGGAGGAGGGGAATACCGTCGGACCCAGTACTTC. The encoded protein is CASSMELAGGGEYRRTQYF.

This clonotype was recorded many times. The chain is built from TRBV5-4 and TRBJ2-7; no firm D call. CDR3 length: 12 residues. Germline V gene sequence: CDR1 SGHNT, CDR2 YYREEE (reference sequence). With 4 bases removed from V and 7 bases from J, the gap between germline ends came to 12 bases. CDR3 coding DNA: TGTGCCAGCAGCCTGCCAAGAAGGGAGCAGTACTTC. Translating gives CASSLPRREQYF.

To note about this clonotype: Possible read error: a much larger clone is one base away. The chain recombines TRBV5-1 with TRBJ2-5; D may be TRBD2 (6 bases). The end of the DNA aligns better with TRBJ2-1, so the J call may be wrong. The CDR3 is 15 amino acids. Germline CDR1 reads SGHRS; CDR2 reads YFSETQ. The CDR3 loop is CASSHGGSGGETQFF. The CDR3, as DNA: TGCGCCAGCAGCCATGGAGGGAGTGGTGGAGAGACCCAGTTCTTC.

This clonotype was seen at least ten times. This chain connects TRBV3-1 to TRBJ2-3; D uncertain. This CDR3 comprises 17 residues. The germline V gene encodes CDR1 LGHDT and CDR2 YNNKEL (reference sequence). Trimming removed 0 bases from V and 6 bases from J, with 19 bases in between. The CDR3 spells CASSQEIGTTAADTQYF. The CDR3 DNA follows: TGTGCCAGCAGCCAAGAAATAGGCACTACCGCGGCCGATACGCAGTATTTT.

This chain links TRBV20-1 with TRBJ2-5; 12 bases align to TRBD2. CDR3 length: 13 amino acids. CDR1 and CDR2 (germline): DFQATT, SNEGSKA (reference sequence). After removal of 7 bases from V and 11 bases from J, the junction contained 11 bases not matched to a gene. This CDR3 reads CSVTRTSGEEQYF. CDR3 nucleotide sequence: TGCAGTGTGACGAGGACTAGCGGGGAGGAGCAGTACTTC.

This clonotype was recorded a few times. This sequence joins TRBV5-1 and TRBJ2-1; 11 nucleotides line up with TRBD1. The CDR3 runs 15 residues. Germline CDR1 is SGHRS and CDR2 is YFSETQ. V lost 0 bases to trimming and J lost 9 bases; unmatched junction nucleotides: 5. The CDR3 sequence: CASSLGDRGRSEQFF. As DNA, the CDR3 is TGCGCCAGCAGCTTGGGGGACAGGGGGAGAAGTGAGCAGTTCTTC.

V usage is TRBV7-9 and J usage is TRBJ2-3, with D perhaps matching TRBD1 or TRBD2 (5 bases each). Trimming took 3 bases from V and 2 from J, leaving 24 bases between them. In germline, CDR1 is SEHNR, CDR2 FQNEAQ (reference sequence). The CDR3 consists of 19 residues. CDR3 nucleotides: TGTGCCAGCAGCTTTGGGCAAAGGCTGGGTCTTGGGACCACAGATACGCAGTATTTT. Translating gives CASSFGQRLGLGTTDTQYF.

This clonotype was seen more than once but under ten times. V is TRBV19 and J is TRBJ1-2; D not resolved. Germline loops: CDR1 LNHDA, CDR2 SQIVND (reference sequence). This CDR3 has 12 residues. With 8 bases removed from V and 5 bases from J, the gap between germline ends came to 12 bases. The CDR3 spells CASSLGKYGYTF. In DNA form, the CDR3 reads TGTGCCAGTTCCCTCGGGAAATATGGCTACACCTTC.

This clonotype was picked up a small number of times. The DNA of the CDR3 is TGTGCCAGCAGTTTATCCGGGACAGGAGTCAGGGGGAGCACAGATACGCAGTATTTT. This gives the protein CASSLSGTGVRGSTDTQYF. V is TRBV28 and J is TRBJ2-3, with TRBD1 matching 8 bases. The germline V gene has CDR1 MDHEN and CDR2 SYDVKM. The CDR3 loop spans 19 amino acids. The V gene end was trimmed by 1 base and the J gene end by 0 bases; junction bases not matched to a gene: 12.

This clonotype was recorded at least ten times. The chain is built from TRBV24-1 and TRBJ2-5, with 9 bases that match TRBD2. Germline V CDR1 and CDR2: KGHDR, SFDVKD. This CDR3 has 15 residues. With V trimmed by 2 bases and J by 3 bases, 3 bases remained unmatched. For the CDR3, the DNA is TGTGCCACCAGTGATTGGATAGCGGGAGAAGAGACCCAGTACTTC. Residues: CATSDWIAGEETQYF.

This clonotype was picked up many times. The genes are TRBV7-9 and TRBJ2-1, with TRBD2 matching over 14 bases. The CDR3 spans 16 residues. CDR1 is SEHNR, CDR2 FQNEAQ, per germline (reference sequence). The V gene end was trimmed by 1 base and the J gene end by 7 bases; junction bases not matched to a gene: 3. The CDR3 bases are TGTGCCAGCAGCTTAGGTAGGACTAGCGGGAGGAATGAGCAGTTCTTC. Its protein is CASSLGRTSGRNEQFF.